Listed below are T cell receptor beta chains from one sample, sequenced in a study of PD-L1 blockade in urothelial cancer. The data were produced by immunoSEQ multiplex PCR, yet TCRdb's version contains in-frame clones alone and is incomplete. Of 30,000 to 40,000 clones in the sample, 84% were seen once. This specimen consisted of PBMCs, obtained around atezolizumab (anti-PD-L1) treatment. Source of these receptors: a man in his sixties with urothelial cancer. Both conserved end residues are part of each CDR3. Fields, in order: D gene, V gene, clone size, J gene, CDR3 protein, CDR3 DNA. The D gene is left open where the match is weak. Rows give clone size only sometimes, using once, few, many, or a class for an expanded clone.

NA	TRBV27	NA	TRBJ2-7	CAGAWAGKTYEQYF	TGTGCCGGGGCGTGGGCGGGAAAGACCTACGAGCAGTACTTC
NA	TRBV25-1	NA	TRBJ2-6	CASAEASSGANVLTF	TGTGCCAGCGCGGAGGCGTCCTCTGGGGCCAACGTCCTGACTTTC
NA	TRBV5-8	few	TRBJ2-2	CASSWGRGTGELFF	TGTGCCAGCAGCTGGGGCCGAGGCACCGGGGAGCTGTTTTTT
TRBD2	TRBV30	few	TRBJ2-7	CASIRLAGGTAYEQYF	TGTGCCTCTATCCGGCTAGCGGGAGGGACGGCCTACGAGCAGTACTTC
NA	TRBV7-2	few	TRBJ2-2	CASSLGGVGELFF	TGTGCCAGCAGCTTAGGGGGCGTCGGGGAGCTGTTTTTT
NA	TRBV10-2	NA	TRBJ2-5	CASSVTTGTEETQYF	TGCGCCAGCAGTGTCACTACAGGGACGGAAGAGACCCAGTACTTC
NA	TRBV4-2	NA	TRBJ2-1	CASSQDGGRSSSSSYNEQFF	TGTGCCAGCAGCCAAGATGGGGGCCGGAGTAGCTCGAGCTCCTACAATGAGCAGTTCTTC
TRBD1	TRBV11-3	once	TRBJ2-1	CASRGQGTNEQFF	TGTGCCAGCAGGGGACAGGGGACAAATGAGCAGTTCTTC
TRBD2	TRBV27	NA	TRBJ2-4	CASSVSGRVINIQYF	TGTGCCAGCAGCGTAAGCGGGAGGGTCATAAACATTCAGTACTTC
TRBD2	TRBV9	once	TRBJ2-5	CASSARLAGGRETQYF	TGTGCCAGCAGCGCCCGACTAGCGGGAGGTCGGGAGACCCAGTACTTC
NA	TRBV4-1	NA	TRBJ1-4	CASSQAHRGYEKLFF	TGCGCCAGCAGCCAAGCTCATAGGGGATATGAAAAACTGTTTTTT
NA	TRBV7-8	NA	TRBJ2-7	CASSLGTYSYEQYF	TGTGCCAGCAGCTTAGGCACATACTCCTACGAGCAGTACTTC
TRBD1	TRBV7-2	NA	TRBJ2-5	CASSLARTGSLQGTQETQYF	TGTGCCAGCAGCTTAGCCAGGACAGGGTCTTTGCAGGGTACCCAAGAGACCCAGTACTTC
TRBD1	TRBV5-4	NA	TRBJ1-1	CASSLGAGSTGGTEAFF	TGTGCCAGCAGCTTGGGGGCCGGCAGTACAGGGGGCACTGAAGCTTTCTTT
NA	TRBV16	NA	TRBJ1-6	CASRGPDTDTPLHF	TGTGCCAGCAGAGGTCCAGACACAGACACACCCCTCCACTTT
NA	TRBV6-5	NA	TRBJ2-5	CASSYSGTYQETQYF	TGTGCCAGCAGTTACTCTGGGACTTATCAAGAGACCCAGTACTTC
NA	TRBV21-1	NA	TRBJ2-5	CASSKSWNYLVMKTQYF	TGTGCCAGCAGCAAATCTTGGAACTATCTCGTTATGAAGACCCAGTACTTC
TRBD2	TRBV5-1	NA	TRBJ2-3	CASSLTSGVTDTQYF	TGCGCCAGCAGCTTGACTAGCGGGGTCACAGATACGCAGTATTTT
TRBD2	TRBV14	NA	TRBJ2-1	CASSQEISGTRRFNEQFF	TGTGCCAGCAGCCAAGAAATTTCCGGGACTAGGCGCTTCAATGAGCAGTTCTTC
NA	TRBV5-1	few	TRBJ2-5	CASSLDFLGETQYF	TGCGCCAGCAGCTTGGACTTCCTCGGGGAGACCCAGTACTTC
TRBD2	TRBV5-1	NA	TRBJ2-5	CASSLGPAGAETQYF	TGCGCCAGCAGCTTGGGACCAGCGGGAGCGGAGACCCAGTACTTC
TRBD2	TRBV15	NA	TRBJ2-3	CATSLPQGGLAGYTQYF	TGTGCCACCAGCTTACCTCAGGGGGGACTAGCAGGTTATACGCAGTATTTT
TRBD2	TRBV5-1	NA	TRBJ2-3	CASSPTGGADTQYF	TGCGCCAGCAGCCCAACGGGAGGCGCGGATACGCAGTATTTT
NA	TRBV4-1	NA	TRBJ1-1	CASSLHGTSEAFF	TGCGCCAGCAGCCTACACGGGACAAGTGAAGCTTTCTTT
NA	TRBV5-1	NA	TRBJ2-7	CASSLLADTYEQYF	TGCGCCAGCAGCTTGTTGGCGGATACCTACGAGCAGTACTTC
TRBD1	TRBV5-8	NA	TRBJ1-4	CASSIDRGRTNEKLFF	TGTGCCAGCAGCATCGACAGGGGGCGGACTAATGAAAAACTGTTTTTT
TRBD2	TRBV7-2	NA	TRBJ2-7	CASSSSSGSRYEQYF	TGTGCCAGCAGCTCCTCTAGCGGGAGTAGGTACGAGCAGTACTTC
NA	TRBV10-1	NA	TRBJ2-1	CASSFGGNNEQFF	TGCGCCAGCAGTTTTGGGGGGAACAATGAGCAGTTCTTC
TRBD1	TRBV5-1	few	TRBJ2-2	CASSLATGEGTGELFF	TGCGCCAGCAGCTTGGCGACAGGGGAAGGCACCGGGGAGCTGTTTTTT
TRBD1	TRBV7-9	few	TRBJ2-7	CASSLVATGGSYEQYF	TGTGCCAGCAGCTTAGTAGCGACAGGGGGAAGTTACGAGCAGTACTTC
TRBD2	TRBV5-6	NA	TRBJ2-7	CASSLGPDGRVDF	TGTGCCAGCAGCTTGGGCCCGGATGGGAGGGTAGACTTC
TRBD1	TRBV18	NA	TRBJ1-5	CASSPPGQENQPQHF	TGTGCCAGCTCACCACCGGGACAGGAGAATCAGCCCCAGCATTTT
NA	TRBV21-1	NA	TRBJ1-4	CASSPGQGHEKLFF	TGTGCCAGCAGCCCCGGACAGGGCCATGAAAAACTGTTTTTT
TRBD1	TRBV7-2	NA	TRBJ1-2	CASSYEDRHYGYTF	TGTGCCAGCAGCTACGAGGACAGGCACTATGGCTACACCTTC
NA	TRBV7-2	NA	TRBJ1-6	CASSLVSSETSPLHF	TGTGCCAGCAGCTTAGTTAGCAGCGAAACTTCACCCCTCCACTTT
TRBD2	TRBV7-8	once	TRBJ2-7	CASSLDLGGRGEYEQYF	TGTGCCAGCAGCTTAGATCTCGGCGGGAGGGGGGAGTACGAGCAGTACTTC